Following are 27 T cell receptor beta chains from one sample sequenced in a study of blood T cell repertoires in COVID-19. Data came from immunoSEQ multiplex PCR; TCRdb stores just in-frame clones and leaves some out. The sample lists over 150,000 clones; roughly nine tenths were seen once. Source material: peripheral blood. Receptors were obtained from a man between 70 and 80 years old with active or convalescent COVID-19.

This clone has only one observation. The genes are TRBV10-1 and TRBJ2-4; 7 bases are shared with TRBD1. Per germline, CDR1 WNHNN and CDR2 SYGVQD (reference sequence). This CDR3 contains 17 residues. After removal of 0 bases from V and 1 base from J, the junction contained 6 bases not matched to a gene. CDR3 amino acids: CASSESLTGKAKNIQYF. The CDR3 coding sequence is TGCGCCAGCAGTGAGTCCCTGACAGGGAAGGCCAAAAACATTCAGTACTTC.

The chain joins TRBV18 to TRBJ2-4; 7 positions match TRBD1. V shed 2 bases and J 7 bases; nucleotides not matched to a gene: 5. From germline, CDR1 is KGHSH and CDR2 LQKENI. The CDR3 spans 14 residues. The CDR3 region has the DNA TGTGCCAGCTCACCAGACAGGGCGGGCAACATTCAGTACTTC. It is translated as CASSPDRAGNIQYF. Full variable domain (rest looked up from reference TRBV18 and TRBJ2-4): NAGVMQNPRHLVRRRGQEARLRCSPMKGHSHVYWYRQLPEEGLKFMVYLQKENIIDESGMPKERFSAEFPKEGPSILRIQQVVRGDSAAYFCASSPDRAGNIQYFGAGTRLSVL.

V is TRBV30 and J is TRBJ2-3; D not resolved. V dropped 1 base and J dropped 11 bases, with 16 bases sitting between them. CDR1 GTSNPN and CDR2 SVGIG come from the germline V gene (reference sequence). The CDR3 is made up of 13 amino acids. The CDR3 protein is CAWSGDSRRMQYF. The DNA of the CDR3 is TGTGCCTGGAGTGGAGACTCCCGCCGGATGCAGTATTTT.

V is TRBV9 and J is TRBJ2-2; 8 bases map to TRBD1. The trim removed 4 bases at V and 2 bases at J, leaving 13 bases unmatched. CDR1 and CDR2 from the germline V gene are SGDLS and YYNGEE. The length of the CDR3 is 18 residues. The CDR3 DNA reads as TGTGCCAGCAGCCCGAGACTGCTCGGGACAGGTAACACCGGGGAGCTGTTTTTT. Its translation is CASSPRLLGTGNTGELFF.

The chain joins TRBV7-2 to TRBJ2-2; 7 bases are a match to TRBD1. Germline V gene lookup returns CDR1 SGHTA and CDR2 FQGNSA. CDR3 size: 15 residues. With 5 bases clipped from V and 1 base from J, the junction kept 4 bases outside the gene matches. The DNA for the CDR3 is TGTGCCAGCAGCGAGGGGACAGTGAACACCGGGGAGCTGTTTTTT. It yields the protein CASSEGTVNTGELFF.

For the CDR3, the DNA is TGTGCCAGCAGCTTAGGGGCTAGCGGACAAGAGACCCAGTACTTC. Its translation: CASSLGASGQETQYF. The chain carries TRBV7-9 and TRBJ2-5; 7 bases are a match to TRBD2. The V gene's germline CDR1 is SEHNR and CDR2 FQNEAQ (reference sequence). V was clipped by 1 base and J by 2 bases; unmatched bases: 4. This CDR3 has 15 amino acids.

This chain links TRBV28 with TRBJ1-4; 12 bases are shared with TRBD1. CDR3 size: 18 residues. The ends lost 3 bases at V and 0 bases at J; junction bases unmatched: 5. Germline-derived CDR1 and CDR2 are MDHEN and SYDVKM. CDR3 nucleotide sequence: TGTGCCAGCAGTTTTGGGACAGGGGGCTACGCAACTAATGAAAAACTGTTTTTT. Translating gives CASSFGTGGYATNEKLFF.

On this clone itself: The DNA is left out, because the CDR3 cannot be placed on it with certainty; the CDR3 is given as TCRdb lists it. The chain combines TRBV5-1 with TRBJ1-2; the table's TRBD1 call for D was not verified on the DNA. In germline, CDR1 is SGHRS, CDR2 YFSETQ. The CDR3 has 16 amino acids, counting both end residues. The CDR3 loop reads CASSLVGQGALGTNTF.

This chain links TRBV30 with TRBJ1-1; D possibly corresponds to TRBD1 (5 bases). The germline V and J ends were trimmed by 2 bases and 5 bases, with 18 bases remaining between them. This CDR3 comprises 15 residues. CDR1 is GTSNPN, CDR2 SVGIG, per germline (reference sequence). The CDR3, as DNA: TGTGCCTGGAGTCCTCGGGGAGGGGTGCAAACTGAAGCTTTCTTT. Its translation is CAWSPRGGVQTEAFF.

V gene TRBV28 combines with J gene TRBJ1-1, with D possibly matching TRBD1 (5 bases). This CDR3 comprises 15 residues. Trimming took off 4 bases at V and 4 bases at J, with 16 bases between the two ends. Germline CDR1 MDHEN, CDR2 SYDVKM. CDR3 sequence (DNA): TGTGCCAGCAGTTCCCCGGGCGCCGGGGGCACTGAAGCTTTCTTT. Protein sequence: CASSSPGAGGTEAFF.

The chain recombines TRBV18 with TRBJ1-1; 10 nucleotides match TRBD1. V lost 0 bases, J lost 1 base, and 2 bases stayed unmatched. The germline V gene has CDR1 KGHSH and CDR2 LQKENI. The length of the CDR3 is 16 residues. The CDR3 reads CASSPPTGGGNTEAFF. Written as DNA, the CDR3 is TGTGCCAGCTCACCACCGACAGGGGGCGGGAACACTGAAGCTTTCTTT.

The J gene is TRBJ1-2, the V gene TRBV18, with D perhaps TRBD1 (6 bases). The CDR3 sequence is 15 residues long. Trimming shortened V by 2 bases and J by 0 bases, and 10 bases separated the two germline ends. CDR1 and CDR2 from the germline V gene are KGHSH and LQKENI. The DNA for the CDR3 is TGTGCCAGCTCACCATTGGGGGGGCCTAACTATGGCTACACCTTC. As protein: CASSPLGGPNYGYTF.

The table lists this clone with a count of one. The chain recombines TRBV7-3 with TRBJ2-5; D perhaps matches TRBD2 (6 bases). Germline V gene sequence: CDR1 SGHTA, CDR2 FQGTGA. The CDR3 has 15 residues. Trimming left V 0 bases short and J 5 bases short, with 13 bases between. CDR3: CASSLTGLPGETQYF. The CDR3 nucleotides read TGTGCCAGCAGCTTAACGGGACTCCCGGGGGAGACCCAGTACTTC.

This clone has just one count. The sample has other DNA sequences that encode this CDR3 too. The CDR3 sequence is CASSLGARNTEAFF. The CDR3, as DNA: TGTGCCAGCAGCTTAGGAGCGAGGAACACTGAAGCTTTCTTT. This rearrangement joins TRBV11-2 to TRBJ1-1; D not certain. V gave up 1 base and J gave up 1 base, with 7 bases separating them. Germline loops: CDR1 SGHAT, CDR2 FQNNGV. This CDR3 comprises 14 residues.

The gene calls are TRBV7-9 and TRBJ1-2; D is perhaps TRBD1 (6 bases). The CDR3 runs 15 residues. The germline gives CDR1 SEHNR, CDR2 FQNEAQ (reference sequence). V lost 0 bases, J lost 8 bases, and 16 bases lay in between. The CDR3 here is CASSLAQDRVFGYTF. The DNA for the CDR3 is TGTGCCAGCAGCTTAGCACAGGACAGAGTTTTCGGCTACACCTTC.

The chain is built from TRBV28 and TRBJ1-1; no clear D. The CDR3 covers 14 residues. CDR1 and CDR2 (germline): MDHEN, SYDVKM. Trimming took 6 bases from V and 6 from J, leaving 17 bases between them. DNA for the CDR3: TGTGCCAGCAGACATAGGGCAGGAGGGTCTGAAGCTTTCTTT. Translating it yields CASRHRAGGSEAFF. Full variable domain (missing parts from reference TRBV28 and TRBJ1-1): DVKVTQSSRYLVKRTGEKVFLECVQDMDHENMFWYRQDPGLGLRLIYFSYDVKMKEKGDIPEGYSVSREKKERFSLILESASTNQTSMYLCASRHRAGGSEAFFGQGTRLTVV.

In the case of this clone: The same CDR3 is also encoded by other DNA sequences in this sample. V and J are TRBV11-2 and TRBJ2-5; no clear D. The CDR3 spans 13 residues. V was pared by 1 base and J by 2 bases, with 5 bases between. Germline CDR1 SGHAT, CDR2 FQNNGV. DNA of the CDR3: TGTGCCAGCAGCTTAGGCAGACAAGAGACCCAGTACTTC. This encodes CASSLGRQETQYF.

CDR3 in amino acids: CASSYSGTVTYGYTF. For the CDR3, the DNA is TGTGCCAGCAGTTACTCGGGGACAGTTACTTATGGCTACACCTTC. This chain connects TRBV6-2 or TRBV6-3 to TRBJ1-2; 7 nucleotides match TRBD1. Germline loops: CDR1 MNHEY, CDR2 SVGEGT. This CDR3 is 15 amino acids long. After removal of 0 bases from V and 5 bases from J, the junction contained 6 bases not matched to a gene.

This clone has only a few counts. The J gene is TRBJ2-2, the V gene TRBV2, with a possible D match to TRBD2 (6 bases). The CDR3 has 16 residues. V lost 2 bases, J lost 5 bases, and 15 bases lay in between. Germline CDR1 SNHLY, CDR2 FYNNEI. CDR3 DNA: TGTGCCAGCAGTGAACAGAGGCTAGCGAGAACCGGGGAGCTGTTTTTT. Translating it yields CASSEQRLARTGELFF.

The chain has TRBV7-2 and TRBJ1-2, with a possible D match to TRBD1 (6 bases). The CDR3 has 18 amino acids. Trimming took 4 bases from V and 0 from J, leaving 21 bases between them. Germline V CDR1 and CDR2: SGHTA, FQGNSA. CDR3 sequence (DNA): TGTGCCAGCAGCTATTGGACAAGGGGGGGGACTCCTAACTATGGCTACACCTTC. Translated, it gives CASSYWTRGGTPNYGYTF.

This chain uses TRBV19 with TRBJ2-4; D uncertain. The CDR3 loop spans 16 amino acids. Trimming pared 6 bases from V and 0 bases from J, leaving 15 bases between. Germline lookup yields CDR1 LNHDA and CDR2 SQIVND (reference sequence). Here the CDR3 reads CASRPASGLAKNIQYF. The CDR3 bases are TGTGCCAGTAGGCCCGCCTCGGGTCTAGCCAAAAACATTCAGTACTTC.

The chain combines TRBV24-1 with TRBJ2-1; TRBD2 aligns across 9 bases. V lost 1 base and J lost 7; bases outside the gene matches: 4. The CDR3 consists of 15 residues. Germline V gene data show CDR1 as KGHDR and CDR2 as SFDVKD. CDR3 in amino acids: CATSDFSGSWNEQFF. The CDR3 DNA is TGTGCCACCAGTGATTTTAGCGGGAGTTGGAATGAGCAGTTCTTC.

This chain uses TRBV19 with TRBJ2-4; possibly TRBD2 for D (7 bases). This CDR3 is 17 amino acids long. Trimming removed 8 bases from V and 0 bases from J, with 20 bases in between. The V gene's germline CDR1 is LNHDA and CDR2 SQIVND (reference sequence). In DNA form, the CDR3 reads TGTGCCAGTGGATGGGGGGGCTTAAACTTAGCCAAAAACATTCAGTACTTC. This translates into CASGWGGLNLAKNIQYF. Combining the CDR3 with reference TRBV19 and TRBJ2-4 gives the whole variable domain DGGITQSPKYLFRKEGQNVTLSCEQNLNHDAMYWYRQDPGQGLRLIYYSQIVNDFQKGDIAEGYSVSREKKESFPLTVTSAQKNPTAFYLCASGWGGLNLAKNIQYFGAGTRLSVL.

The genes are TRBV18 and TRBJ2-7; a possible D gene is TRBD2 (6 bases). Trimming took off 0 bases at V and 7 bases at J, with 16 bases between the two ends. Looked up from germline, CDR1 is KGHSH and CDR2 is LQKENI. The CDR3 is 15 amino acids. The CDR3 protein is CASSPPVVLRGEQYF. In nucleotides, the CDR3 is TGTGCCAGCTCACCACCCGTCGTTCTTCGGGGGGAGCAGTACTTC.

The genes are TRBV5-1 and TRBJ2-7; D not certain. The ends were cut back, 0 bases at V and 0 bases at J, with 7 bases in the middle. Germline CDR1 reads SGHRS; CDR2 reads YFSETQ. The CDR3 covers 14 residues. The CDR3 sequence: CASSLGLSSYEQYF. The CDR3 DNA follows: TGCGCCAGCAGCTTGGGTCTCAGCTCCTACGAGCAGTACTTC. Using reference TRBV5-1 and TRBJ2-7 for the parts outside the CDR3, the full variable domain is KAGVTQTPRYLIKTRGQQVTLSCSPISGHRSVSWYQQTPGQGLQFLFEYFSETQRNKGNFPGRFSGRQFSNSRSEMNVSTLELGDSALYLCASSLGLSSYEQYFGPGTRLTVT.

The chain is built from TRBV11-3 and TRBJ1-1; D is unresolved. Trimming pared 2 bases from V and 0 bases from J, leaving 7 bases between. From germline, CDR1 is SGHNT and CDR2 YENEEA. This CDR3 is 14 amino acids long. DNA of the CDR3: TGTGCCAGCAGCTTATCCGGGATGAACACTGAAGCTTTCTTT. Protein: CASSLSGMNTEAFF.

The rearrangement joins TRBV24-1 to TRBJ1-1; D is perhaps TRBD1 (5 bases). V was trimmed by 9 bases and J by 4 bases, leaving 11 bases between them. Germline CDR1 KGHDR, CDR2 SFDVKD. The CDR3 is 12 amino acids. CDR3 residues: CATSMGGTEAFF. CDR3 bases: TGTGCCACCTCCATGGGGGGCACTGAAGCTTTCTTT.